This T cell receptor (beta chain) was identified in a study of CD8+CD57+ T cells in acquired aplastic anemia. Study overall: Sorted CD4+ and CD8+ cell DNA averaged about 3 ug.

The authors sequenced patients whose flow cytometry had shown CD8+CD57+ cell expansion. Genomic DNA acted as the template from which TCR beta VDJ combination and CDR3 sequence profiling were carried out. TCRdb reanalysed the reads using MiXCR and keeps one entry per CDR3 protein. The sample lists about 180,000 distinct CDR3 sequences, around 48% occurring once. This CDR3 is 13 amino acids long. The germline V gene encodes CDR1 LNHNV and CDR2 YYDKDF (reference sequence). V dropped 0 bases and J dropped 3 bases, with 6 bases sitting between them. The sequence was collected from a human donor with aplastic anemia. Material: sorted CD4+, CD8+, or CD8+CD57+ T cells (not recorded which) from PBMCs. The rearrangement uses TRBV15 and TRBJ2-7; no clear D. The DNA for the CDR3 is TGTGCCACCAGCAGAGATACCCTCTACGAGCAGTACTTC. Protein sequence: CATSRDTLYEQYF.